This T cell receptor (beta chain) was identified in a study of vaccination effects on CD4 cells after COVID-19. The wider study: Post-vaccine sample collection fell at a median of 72 days after the second dose. Findings and limits, study-wide: Only a few convalescent patients and no early post-infection timepoints featured in the study.

Produced via immunoSEQ multiplex PCR; TCRdb's table is partial and in-frame only. The data contain 70,000 to 85,000 clones, around 80% of them singletons. To note about this clone: Its antigen is undetermined.

Within the ViraFEST assay, antigen-specific CD4+ T cells underwent expansion with viral peptide pools prior to sequencing. Cells that had been cultured for nine to eleven days were the source of isolated CD4+ T cells. Subjects were given two BNT162b2 or mRNA-1273 vaccine doses. A density of over 1.5 million PBMC per well was used; these cells were cultured with about 10 IU/ml IL-2 and roughly 10 ug/ml peptides. Replacing half the medium with IL-2 medium was done on days 3 and 7. Trimming took 5 bases from V and 9 from J, leaving 20 bases between them. This CDR3 is 14 amino acids long. Germline-derived CDR1 and CDR2 are SGHRS and YFSETQ.

Sequencing was performed on CD4+ T cells from PBMCs cultured with HCoV-229E spike peptides, taken after COVID-19 vaccination. The chain recombines TRBV5-1 with TRBJ2-5, with D maybe TRBD1 (6 bases). The receptor was derived from a human donor who received a COVID-19 vaccine. CDR3 bases: TGCGCCAGCAGACCGACAGGTGCGGCCGGGGCCCAGTACTTC. Translation: CASRPTGAAGAQYF.